These T cell receptor beta chains were read from a single sample in a study of PD-1 blockade in mismatch repair-deficient tumors. Measured with immunoSEQ multiplex PCR; TCRdb has only the in-frame clones, and not every one. The profile covers about 120,000 clones, with 86% appearing a single time and roughly 13% taken by the ten largest. Specimen: peripheral blood, collected 44 weeks after starting pembrolizumab. Receptors were obtained from an adult with mismatch repair-deficient cancer. Each CDR3 is given with its conserved first and last residue. D genes are given only for firm matches. The size field is filled for only some rows; it gives once, few, many or a size class.

j_gene: TRBJ2-7; abundance: NA; d_gene: TRBD2; v_gene: TRBV5-1; CDR3nt: TGCGCCAGCAGCTTGGCTCTAGCGGGAGACAACGAGCAGTACTTC; CDR3aa: CASSLALAGDNEQYF
j_gene: TRBJ1-2; abundance: NA; d_gene: NA; v_gene: TRBV9; CDR3nt: TGTGCCAGCAACGCGTTTGGGGACCCCTACTATGGCTACACCTTC; CDR3aa: CASNAFGDPYYGYTF
j_gene: TRBJ2-7; abundance: NA; d_gene: TRBD1; v_gene: TRBV28; CDR3nt: TGTGCCAGCAGTTTCTCCGGGACAGGAGGGTACGAGCAGTACTTC; CDR3aa: CASSFSGTGGYEQYF
j_gene: TRBJ2-3; abundance: NA; d_gene: NA; v_gene: TRBV7-2; CDR3nt: TGTGCCAGCAGCTTACGGGGGATGGTAGGAGATACGCAGTATTTT; CDR3aa: CASSLRGMVGDTQYF
j_gene: TRBJ2-2; abundance: NA; d_gene: TRBD1; v_gene: TRBV7-9; CDR3nt: TGTGCCAGCAGTTTCCCGGGACAGGGGGCCGGGGAGCTGTTTTTT; CDR3aa: CASSFPGQGAGELFF
j_gene: TRBJ2-5; abundance: once; d_gene: NA; v_gene: TRBV13; CDR3nt: TGTGCCAGCAGCTTAGGGGGACTCCAAGAGACCCAGTACTTC; CDR3aa: CASSLGGLQETQYF
j_gene: TRBJ2-4; abundance: NA; d_gene: NA; v_gene: TRBV21-1; CDR3nt: TGTGCCAGCAGAAGTTCTAAGGGGGCGGCCAAAAACATTCAGTACTTC; CDR3aa: CASRSSKGAAKNIQYF
j_gene: TRBJ2-7; abundance: few; d_gene: NA; v_gene: TRBV15; CDR3nt: TGTGCCACCAGGGCGATACCCACAAGCGAGCAGTACTTC; CDR3aa: CATRAIPTSEQYF
j_gene: TRBJ1-1; abundance: NA; d_gene: NA; v_gene: TRBV5-6; CDR3nt: TGTGCCAGCAGCTTGTACGGGCGGGGCACTGAAGCTTTCTTT; CDR3aa: CASSLYGRGTEAFF
j_gene: TRBJ2-5; abundance: NA; d_gene: NA; v_gene: TRBV6-1; CDR3nt: TGTGCCAGCAGCTTAGCCGAGACCCAGTACTTC; CDR3aa: CASSLAETQYF
j_gene: TRBJ1-3; abundance: NA; d_gene: NA; v_gene: TRBV2; CDR3nt: TGTGCCAGCACAGGGACTAGCTCTGGAAACACCATATATTTT; CDR3aa: CASTGTSSGNTIYF
j_gene: TRBJ2-7; abundance: NA; d_gene: NA; v_gene: TRBV4-3; CDR3nt: TGCGCCAGCAGCCAAGGGCTCTTCAGGGGCGCGTACGAGCAGTACTTC; CDR3aa: CASSQGLFRGAYEQYF
j_gene: TRBJ2-1; abundance: NA; d_gene: TRBD1; v_gene: TRBV7-6; CDR3nt: TGTGCCAGCAGCCATTGGGGACAGGGCTACAATGAGCAGTTCTTC; CDR3aa: CASSHWGQGYNEQFF
j_gene: TRBJ2-7; abundance: NA; d_gene: TRBD1; v_gene: TRBV29-1; CDR3nt: TGCAGCGTGACGGGACAGGGAGGCGAGCAGTACTTC; CDR3aa: CSVTGQGGEQYF
j_gene: TRBJ2-1; abundance: NA; d_gene: TRBD2; v_gene: TRBV7-9; CDR3nt: TGTGCCAGCAGCCTTAGCGGGATCTCCTACAATGAGCAGTTCTTC; CDR3aa: CASSLSGISYNEQFF
j_gene: TRBJ2-5; abundance: NA; d_gene: NA; v_gene: TRBV11-2; CDR3nt: TGTGCCAGCAGCTTCCGGGCAGAGACCCAGTACTTC; CDR3aa: CASSFRAETQYF
j_gene: TRBJ2-7; abundance: NA; d_gene: NA; v_gene: TRBV6-1; CDR3nt: TGTGCCGGCAGTGAAAAGGGTCCCTACGAGCAGTACTTC; CDR3aa: CAGSEKGPYEQYF
j_gene: TRBJ1-4; abundance: NA; d_gene: NA; v_gene: TRBV4-1; CDR3nt: TGCGCCAGCAGCCAAGGGAGCATGGGCGGAGAAAAACTGTTTTTT; CDR3aa: CASSQGSMGGEKLFF
j_gene: TRBJ2-7; abundance: NA; d_gene: TRBD2; v_gene: TRBV7-9; CDR3nt: TGTGCCAGCAGCTTAGTGTCTAGCGGACCGTACGAGCAGTACTTC; CDR3aa: CASSLVSSGPYEQYF
j_gene: TRBJ1-5; abundance: NA; d_gene: TRBD1; v_gene: TRBV28; CDR3nt: TGTGCCAGCAGTTTTTGGACAGGAGGATACCACAATCAGCCCCAGCATTTT; CDR3aa: CASSFWTGGYHNQPQHF
j_gene: TRBJ2-5; abundance: NA; d_gene: NA; v_gene: TRBV7-3; CDR3nt: TGTGCCAGCAGCTCTTTTGGCCAAGAGACCCAGTACTTC; CDR3aa: CASSSFGQETQYF
j_gene: TRBJ1-5; abundance: NA; d_gene: TRBD1; v_gene: TRBV28; CDR3nt: TGTGCCACCTTAAGAGGGGGCAGGGGCAATCAGCCCCAGCATTTT; CDR3aa: CATLRGGRGNQPQHF
j_gene: TRBJ2-5; abundance: once; d_gene: TRBD2; v_gene: TRBV7-2; CDR3nt: TGTGCCAGCACGAGGACCGGGACGGGGGGAGAGACCCAGTACTTC; CDR3aa: CASTRTGTGGETQYF
j_gene: TRBJ2-1; abundance: NA; d_gene: TRBD2; v_gene: TRBV7-2; CDR3nt: TGTGCCAGCAGCTTTAAGGGGCGGGAGTTGTATGAGCAGTTCTTC; CDR3aa: CASSFKGRELYEQFF
j_gene: TRBJ2-7; abundance: NA; d_gene: NA; v_gene: TRBV5-8; CDR3nt: TGTGCCAGCAGCTTGTCGGCCTACGAGCAGTACTTC; CDR3aa: CASSLSAYEQYF
j_gene: TRBJ2-5; abundance: NA; d_gene: TRBD1; v_gene: TRBV27; CDR3nt: TGTGCCAGCAGTTGGGGACAGCCGTGGGGCCAAGAGACCCAGTACTTC; CDR3aa: CASSWGQPWGQETQYF
j_gene: TRBJ2-1; abundance: NA; d_gene: TRBD2; v_gene: TRBV19; CDR3nt: TGTGCCAGTAGTATAGAGGGGTGGACTAGCGGGAGGGCTAACTACAATGAGCAGTTCTTC; CDR3aa: CASSIEGWTSGRANYNEQFF
j_gene: TRBJ2-3; abundance: few; d_gene: TRBD1; v_gene: TRBV6-1; CDR3nt: TGTGCCAGCAGTGAAGAAACAGGGGGCACAGATACGCAGTATTTT; CDR3aa: CASSEETGGTDTQYF
j_gene: TRBJ2-7; abundance: NA; d_gene: TRBD2; v_gene: TRBV27; CDR3nt: TGTGCCAGCAGTTTTTCTAGCGGGACCCGGACCTACGAGCAGTACTTC; CDR3aa: CASSFSSGTRTYEQYF
j_gene: TRBJ2-7; abundance: NA; d_gene: NA; v_gene: TRBV30; CDR3nt: TGTGCCTGGAGCGGATCCTACGAGCAGTACTTC; CDR3aa: CAWSGSYEQYF
j_gene: TRBJ2-7; abundance: NA; d_gene: NA; v_gene: TRBV18; CDR3nt: TGTGCCAGCTCACCACCCGGGACAAGGTCGCGGGAGCAGTACTTC; CDR3aa: CASSPPGTRSREQYF
j_gene: TRBJ1-1; abundance: once; d_gene: NA; v_gene: TRBV6-6; CDR3nt: TGTGCCAGCGAGGGGGGGGGCCTTGAAGCTTTCTTT; CDR3aa: CASEGGGLEAFF
j_gene: TRBJ2-1; abundance: NA; d_gene: TRBD1; v_gene: TRBV27; CDR3nt: TGTGCCAGCAGTTTGGGCTCTTTGCGGGACAGGGATAACAATGAGCAGTTCTTC; CDR3aa: CASSLGSLRDRDNNEQFF
j_gene: TRBJ2-6; abundance: NA; d_gene: NA; v_gene: TRBV5-1; CDR3nt: TGCGCCAGCAGCTTGGCCATGGGAGCTGGGGCCAACGTCCTGACTTTC; CDR3aa: CASSLAMGAGANVLTF
j_gene: TRBJ2-1; abundance: NA; d_gene: TRBD2; v_gene: TRBV4-1; CDR3nt: TGCGCCAGCAGCCAGGGACTAGCGAAAAGCTCCTACAATGAGCAGTTCTTC; CDR3aa: CASSQGLAKSSYNEQFF
j_gene: TRBJ2-7; abundance: once; d_gene: NA; v_gene: TRBV28; CDR3nt: TGTGCCAGCAGTTCCCAAGGACAGATCTCCTACGAGCAGTACTTC; CDR3aa: CASSSQGQISYEQYF
j_gene: TRBJ2-3; abundance: NA; d_gene: NA; v_gene: TRBV9; CDR3nt: TGTGCCAGCAGCGTAGGGAGGACAGACAGCACAGATACGCAGTATTTT; CDR3aa: CASSVGRTDSTDTQYF
j_gene: TRBJ2-7; abundance: NA; d_gene: NA; v_gene: TRBV2; CDR3nt: TGTGCCAGCAGTGGACAGGTGTACGAGCAGTACTTC; CDR3aa: CASSGQVYEQYF
j_gene: TRBJ2-7; abundance: NA; d_gene: TRBD1; v_gene: TRBV10-3; CDR3nt: TGTGCCATCAGGGGGGACAGGTCCTACGAGCAGTACTTC; CDR3aa: CAIRGDRSYEQYF
j_gene: TRBJ1-2; abundance: NA; d_gene: TRBD1; v_gene: TRBV27; CDR3nt: TGTGCCAGCAGTTATAAGGGGACAGGGTTCCCGCATGGCTACACCTTC; CDR3aa: CASSYKGTGFPHGYTF
j_gene: TRBJ2-3; abundance: NA; d_gene: TRBD2; v_gene: TRBV2; CDR3nt: TGTGCCAGCAGCCATAAGCTCCGCGGGAGTAGCACAGATACGCAGTATTTT; CDR3aa: CASSHKLRGSSTDTQYF
j_gene: TRBJ2-1; abundance: once; d_gene: TRBD2; v_gene: TRBV5-1; CDR3nt: TGCGCCAGCAGCTCCACTAGCGCTGAGCAGTTCTTC; CDR3aa: CASSSTSAEQFF
j_gene: TRBJ1-1; abundance: NA; d_gene: TRBD1; v_gene: TRBV29-1; CDR3nt: TGCAGCGTTGTTAGGGACAGGAGGAACACTGAAGCTTTCTTT; CDR3aa: CSVVRDRRNTEAFF
j_gene: TRBJ1-2; abundance: NA; d_gene: NA; v_gene: TRBV28; CDR3nt: TGTGCCAGCAGTCGCAAATTGACAGGAAACTATGGCTACACCTTC; CDR3aa: CASSRKLTGNYGYTF
j_gene: TRBJ2-3; abundance: NA; d_gene: TRBD2; v_gene: TRBV6-1; CDR3nt: TGTGCCAGCAGTGAATTTAGCGGGAGTTTTGTAGATACGCAGTATTTT; CDR3aa: CASSEFSGSFVDTQYF
j_gene: TRBJ2-1; abundance: NA; d_gene: TRBD2; v_gene: TRBV7-9; CDR3nt: TGTGCCAGCAGTCAGACTAGCGGGAGGGCCCGCTACAATGAGCAGTTCTTC; CDR3aa: CASSQTSGRARYNEQFF
j_gene: TRBJ1-1; abundance: NA; d_gene: NA; v_gene: TRBV27; CDR3nt: TGTGCCAGCAGTTCCCCGGGGCGCAAGCGCACTGAAGCTTTCTTT; CDR3aa: CASSSPGRKRTEAFF
j_gene: TRBJ2-4; abundance: NA; d_gene: NA; v_gene: TRBV28; CDR3nt: TGTGCCAGCATGACGGGGGCCCTAGCCAAAAACATTCAGTACTTC; CDR3aa: CASMTGALAKNIQYF
j_gene: TRBJ1-1; abundance: NA; d_gene: NA; v_gene: TRBV5-1; CDR3nt: TGCGCCAGCAGCTACGGGGACCCTGGCGCTGAAGCTTTCTTT; CDR3aa: CASSYGDPGAEAFF